A single sample is the source of the 26 T cell receptor beta chains below, sequenced in a study of cytomegalovirus exposure and HLA in healthy donors. The PCR was carried out with 60 Vbeta primers and 13 Jbeta primers. Sequenced by immunoSEQ multiplex PCR; TCRdb stores in-frame clones only, minus some. The table lists tens of thousands of clones. Sequenced input: PBMCs. The receptors derive from a man aged 25-40 years in good health and CMV-seronegative.

The CDR3 protein is CASSLYGTSDYEQYF. The CDR3 DNA follows: TGTGCCAGCAGTTTATACGGGACTAGCGATTACGAGCAGTACTTC. This sequence joins TRBV27 and TRBJ2-7, with TRBD2 matching 10 bases. Germline V gene lookup returns CDR1 MNHEY and CDR2 SMNVEV (reference sequence). This CDR3 has 15 residues. V was clipped by 1 base and J by 4 bases; unmatched bases: 4.

V and J are TRBV4-1 and TRBJ2-7; possible D gene TRBD2, 5 bases. The CDR3 length is 13 residues. Trimming cost V 0 bases and J 4 bases, with 7 bases left between them. Germline CDR1 MGHRA, CDR2 YSYEKL. The CDR3 DNA reads TGCGCCAGCAGCCAAGATTCGGGATACGAGCAGTACTTC. Protein product: CASSQDSGYEQYF.

This chain links TRBV18 with TRBJ2-7, with TRBD2 matching 8 bases. Germline trimming cut 6 bases from V and 0 bases from J; bases unmatched to any gene: 16. The CDR3 totals 18 residues. Germline CDR1 reads KGHSH; CDR2 reads LQKENI. The CDR3 here is CASSHRVLAVEGSYEQYF. CDR3 DNA: TGTGCCAGCTCCCACAGAGTACTAGCGGTGGAGGGCTCCTACGAGCAGTACTTC.

The chain joins TRBV4-3 to TRBJ2-7; D unclear. The V end was cut by 10 bases, the J end by 1 base, with 17 bases between. The CDR3 loop spans 14 amino acids. Per the germline V gene, CDR1 is LGHNA and CDR2 is YSLEER. The CDR3 DNA is TGCGCCAACTACCGCTCCACACCTTCCTACGAGCAGTACTTC. It codes for CANYRSTPSYEQYF.

The J gene is TRBJ1-2, the V gene TRBV5-1; tentatively, D is TRBD1 (5 bases). Germline-derived CDR1 and CDR2 are SGHRS and YFSETQ. V was cut by 0 bases and J by 4 bases, with 13 bases left in between. The CDR3 has 15 residues. This CDR3 is CASSLVGLGPYGYTF. CDR3 DNA: TGCGCCAGCAGCTTGGTGGGACTGGGTCCCTATGGCTACACCTTC.

The gene calls are TRBV27 and TRBJ2-5; possible D gene TRBD1, 6 bases. The CDR3 runs 12 residues. Trimming removed 3 bases at V and 7 bases at J, with 9 bases between. CDR1 and CDR2 from the germline V gene are MNHEY and SMNVEV (reference sequence). The CDR3 reads CASSFRGGTQYF. The CDR3 nucleotides are TGTGCCAGCAGTTTCAGGGGCGGGACCCAGTACTTC.

The chain combines TRBV30 with TRBJ2-3, with D possibly TRBD1 on 6 matching bases. Trimming left V 0 bases short and J 6 bases short, with 10 bases between. Germline lookup yields CDR1 GTSNPN and CDR2 SVGIG (reference sequence). This CDR3 spans 13 amino acids. As DNA, the CDR3 is TGTGCCTGGAGTGTCGGAAGGGGGGATACGCAGTATTTT. Translated: CAWSVGRGDTQYF.

The chain recombines TRBV30 with TRBJ1-2, with a weak D call TRBD1 (6 bases). Germline V gene sequence: CDR1 GTSNPN, CDR2 SVGIG (reference sequence). The germline V and J ends were trimmed by 4 bases and 8 bases, with 17 bases remaining between them. This CDR3 region has 13 residues. The CDR3: CAWTSTGRHGYTF. CDR3 nucleotide sequence: TGTGCCTGGACCTCCACAGGGCGGCACGGCTACACCTTC.

The chain is built from TRBV1 and TRBJ1-1. TRBV1 is described as a pseudogene. The CDR3 runs to 12 residues. CDR3 coding DNA: TGCACCAGCAGCCAACGGCGGATTGTGGCTTTCTTT. It codes for CTSSQRRIVAFF.

This chain uses TRBV4-1 with TRBJ2-2; TRBD1 agrees at 7 bases. Germline assignment: CDR1 MGHRA and CDR2 YSYEKL. CDR3 length equals 15 residues. With 8 bases clipped from V and 3 bases from J, the junction kept 9 bases outside the gene matches. The CDR3: CASGRPGQYTGELFF. The CDR3 bases are TGCGCCAGCGGAAGGCCGGGACAGTACACCGGGGAGCTGTTTTTT.

The chain is built from TRBV7-9 and TRBJ2-1, with 7 bases fitting TRBD1. The CDR3 is made up of 14 amino acids. Germline V gene data show CDR1 as SEHNR and CDR2 as FQNEAQ (reference sequence). V dropped 4 bases and J dropped 2; count of bases not matched to a gene: 2. The CDR3 bases are TGTGCCAGCAGCTGGACAGGAACCTACAATGAGCAGTTCTTC. Translating it yields CASSWTGTYNEQFF.

The chain couples TRBV11-2 to TRBJ2-2, with 8 bases lining up with TRBD2. V shed 5 bases and J 4 bases; nucleotides not matched to a gene: 3. This CDR3 region has 14 residues. Looked up from germline, CDR1 is SGHAT and CDR2 is FQNNGV. This chain's CDR3 is CASSPGTSTGELFF. The CDR3, as DNA: TGTGCCAGCAGCCCCGGGACTAGCACCGGGGAGCTGTTTTTT.

The V and J genes are TRBV9 and TRBJ1-3; TRBD1 matches 7 bases. The CDR3 has 17 amino acids. V trimming: 0 bases; J trimming: 3 bases; junction bases outside the gene matches: 9. Germline lookup yields CDR1 SGDLS and CDR2 YYNGEE. CDR3 nucleotides: TGTGCCAGCAGCGTAGTGGCAGGGGGTGTCATTGGAAACACCATATATTTT. It yields the protein CASSVVAGGVIGNTIYF.

The chain joins TRBV12-5 to TRBJ2-5; maybe TRBD2 (6 bases). The CDR3 sequence is 18 residues long. Germline V lookup: CDR1 LGHNT, CDR2 FRNRAP. Trimming shortened V by 1 base and J by 5 bases, and 23 bases separated the two germline ends. The DNA for the CDR3 is TGTGCTAGTGGTTTGGCACCGGGACTGAGAACATCCGCGGAGACCCAGTACTTC. Its protein product is CASGLAPGLRTSAETQYF.

The rearrangement joins TRBV19 to TRBJ2-7; TRBD2 is a possible D gene (5 bases). The CDR3 consists of 13 residues. Trimming shortened V by 4 bases and J by 6 bases, and 13 bases separated the two germline ends. From germline, CDR1 is LNHDA and CDR2 SQIVND (reference sequence). The CDR3 protein is CASSTQYRGEQYF. Written as DNA, the CDR3 is TGTGCCAGTAGTACCCAATACCGGGGCGAGCAGTACTTC.

V is TRBV7-9 and J is TRBJ2-7; 10 bases fit TRBD1. Germline CDR1 reads SEHNR; CDR2 reads FQNEAQ (reference sequence). V trimming: 1 base; J trimming: 2 bases; junction bases outside the gene matches: 5. The CDR3 is 16 amino acids. CDR3 residues: CASSLGPGTGAYEQYF. The CDR3 DNA reads TGTGCCAGCAGCTTAGGGCCTGGGACAGGGGCCTACGAGCAGTACTTC.

Here the CDR3 reads CASRPIGTGAYEQYF. In nucleotides, the CDR3 is TGCGCCAGCCGACCGATCGGGACAGGGGCCTACGAGCAGTACTTC. The rearrangement links TRBV4-1 to TRBJ2-7; 10 bases are a match to TRBD1. The V and J ends lost 8 bases and 2 bases, in that order; junction bases with no gene match: 9. Germline CDR1 reads MGHRA; CDR2 reads YSYEKL. The CDR3 runs to 15 residues.

This chain links TRBV6-5 with TRBJ2-5, with 14 bases aligning to TRBD2. Germline values: CDR1 MNHEY, CDR2 SVGAGI. The CDR3 runs to 16 residues. V shed 4 bases and J 4 bases; nucleotides not matched to a gene: 5. The CDR3 DNA reads as TGTGCCAGCAGTTTCGGACTAGCGGGAGGAGGAGAGACCCAGTACTTC. Its translation: CASSFGLAGGGETQYF.

In regard to this clone: In the same sample, other DNA sequences code for this CDR3. The CDR3 DNA reads as TGCAGCGTCCTGACAGGGGCCTACGAGCAGTACTTC. Its protein is CSVLTGAYEQYF. The gene calls are TRBV29-1 and TRBJ2-7; 8 nucleotides agree with TRBD1. V lost 6 bases, J lost 2 bases, and 3 bases stayed unmatched. The CDR3 runs to 12 residues. Germline-derived CDR1 and CDR2 are SQVTM and ANQGSEA.

The CDR3 region has the DNA TGTGCCAGCAGCGTAGTGGGGGCGGGCGAGCAGTACTTC. Protein: CASSVVGAGEQYF. The rearrangement uses TRBV9 and TRBJ2-7; a weak D match, TRBD1 (6 bases). Germline loops: CDR1 SGDLS, CDR2 YYNGEE. The CDR3 is 13 residues long. Trimming removed 0 bases from V and 6 bases from J, with 10 bases in between.

This chain connects TRBV10-2 to TRBJ2-7, with 9 bases lining up with TRBD2. This CDR3 region has 16 residues. Germline V lookup: CDR1 WSHSY, CDR2 SAAADI. The junction had 5 bases not matched to a gene; V was cut back by 0 bases and J by 2 bases. The CDR3 reads CASSESTGLAAYEQYF. CDR3 DNA: TGCGCCAGCAGTGAGTCGACGGGACTAGCCGCCTACGAGCAGTACTTC.

The gene calls are TRBV5-1 and TRBJ2-2; D is possibly TRBD1 (6 bases). V was clipped by 1 base and J by 1 base, with 8 bases between them. Germline lookup yields CDR1 SGHRS and CDR2 YFSETQ. CDR3 length: 15 residues. The CDR3 coding sequence is TGCGCCAGCAGCTTGACAGGGAAGAACACCGGGGAGCTGTTTTTT. Its translation: CASSLTGKNTGELFF.

This chain links TRBV29-1 with TRBJ2-7; 7 bases line up with TRBD2. The CDR3 length is 12 residues. Germline V gives CDR1 SQVTM, CDR2 ANQGSEA. With 8 bases clipped from V and 1 base from J, the junction kept 5 bases outside the gene matches. The CDR3 region is CSPGLVSYEQYF. The CDR3 nucleotides are TGCAGCCCCGGACTAGTTTCCTACGAGCAGTACTTC.

For the CDR3, the DNA is TGTGCCAGCAGCCCAAGACAGGGGGCGAACACTGAAGCTTTCTTT. Its protein is CASSPRQGANTEAFF. V gene TRBV9 combines with J gene TRBJ1-1, with 10 bases that match TRBD1. Trimming cost V 4 bases and J 1 base; bases outside gene matches: 4. The germline V gene encodes CDR1 SGDLS and CDR2 YYNGEE. The CDR3 is made up of 15 amino acids.

The chain combines TRBV9 with TRBJ2-1, with 9 bases lining up with TRBD2. J was trimmed by 7 bases and V by 0 bases; bases with no gene match: 8. The CDR3 is 16 residues long. Germline V gene data show CDR1 as SGDLS and CDR2 as YYNGEE. CDR3 residues: CASSVGSSGETNEQFF. The CDR3 DNA is TGTGCCAGCAGCGTAGGGTCTAGCGGGGAGACTAATGAGCAGTTCTTC.

This chain joins TRBV4-1 and TRBJ2-7; D perhaps matches TRBD2 (5 bases). This CDR3 region has 13 residues. V was shortened by 4 bases and J by 3 bases, with 10 bases between the two germline ends. Germline V CDR1 and CDR2: MGHRA, YSYEKL. Here the CDR3 DNA reads TGCGCCAGCAGCCCCTGGGCGGGCTACGAGCAGTACTTC. Encoded protein: CASSPWAGYEQYF.